These 9 T cell receptor beta chains came from one sample sequenced in a study of identical twins. Each CDR3 protein gets one entry after TCRdb re-called the 5' RACE reads with MiXCR. In the table there are approximately 500,000 distinct CDR3 sequences, roughly 15% of which are singletons. This same sample was also taken into another study, of yellow fever vaccine responses in identical twins.

Sequencing used CD4+ T cells sorted from blood. The receptors were gathered from a young woman in good health.

This clonotype was picked up many times. The J gene is TRBJ2-2, the V gene TRBV29-1; 9 nucleotides line up with TRBD1. CDR1 and CDR2 from the germline V gene are SQVTM and ANQGSEA. The CDR3 sequence is 17 residues long. The V gene end was trimmed by 6 bases and the J gene end by 6 bases; junction bases not matched to a gene: 17. The DNA for the CDR3 is TGCAGCGTCCGTCCCGGGACAGGGACCGAGCACCCCGGGGAGCTGTTTTTT. Protein product: CSVRPGTGTEHPGELFF.

The chain links TRBV20-1 to TRBJ2-5; maybe TRBD2 (6 bases). CDR1 and CDR2 from the germline V gene are DFQATT and SNEGSKA (reference sequence). With 3 bases removed from V and 4 bases from J, the gap between germline ends came to 15 bases. The CDR3 is 14 amino acids. The CDR3 sequence is CSARTGRIGETQYF. The CDR3, as DNA: TGCAGTGCTAGGACTGGGAGGATAGGAGAGACCCAGTACTTC.

The gene calls are TRBV3-1 and TRBJ1-1; D is ambiguous. V was clipped by 3 bases and J by 5 bases, with 7 bases between them. CDR1 and CDR2 (germline): LGHDT, YNNKEL (reference sequence). This CDR3 is 12 amino acids long. The CDR3 spells CASSQTSTEAFF. CDR3 sequence (DNA): TGTGCCAGCAGCCAGACGAGTACTGAAGCTTTCTTT.

The J gene is TRBJ2-7, the V gene TRBV5-5; D not certain. The V and J ends lost 1 base and 3 bases respectively, with 11 bases between them. Germline-derived CDR1 and CDR2 are SGHKS and YYEKEE (reference sequence). The CDR3 totals 14 residues. CDR3 DNA: TGTGCCAGCAGCTTGACTCTTGGCCTCTACGAGCAGTACGTC. Translation: CASSLTLGLYEQYV.

Here the CDR3 reads CASSLREGPYEQYV. CDR3 in DNA: TGCGCCAGCAGCCTCCGTGAAGGACCCTACGAGCAGTACGTC. This chain joins TRBV4-1 and TRBJ2-7, with D uncertain. V gave up 4 bases and J gave up 2 bases, with 12 bases separating them. The CDR3 has 14 amino acids. CDR1 and CDR2 (germline): MGHRA, YSYEKL.

The chain recombines TRBV7-2 with TRBJ1-1; unclear D gene. Germline CDR1 is SGHTA and CDR2 is FQGNSA. V gave up 5 bases and J gave up 4 bases, with 17 bases separating them. The CDR3 loop spans 15 amino acids. This chain's CDR3 is CASSPGGGWGTEAFF. The CDR3 nucleotides are TGTGCCAGCAGCCCCGGAGGCGGGTGGGGCACTGAAGCTTTCTTT. The full variable domain, completed using reference TRBV7-2 and TRBJ1-1, is GAGVSQSPSNKVTEKGKDVELRCDPISGHTALYWYRQSLGQGLEFLIYFQGNSAPDKSGLPSDRFSAERTGGSVSTLTIQRTQQEDSAVYLCASSPGGGWGTEAFFGQGTRLTVV.

This chain joins TRBV6-1 and TRBJ2-5; TRBD2 matches 7 bases. Germline assignment: CDR1 MNHNS and CDR2 SASEGT. The J segment lost 2 bases and the V segment lost 6 bases, leaving 9 bases of the junction unmatched. The CDR3 sequence is 15 residues long. The CDR3 DNA sequence: TGTGCCAGCAGACCCTCGGGGGAGGGGCAAGAGACCCAGTACTTC. Protein: CASRPSGEGQETQYF.

The table lists this clonotype with a few counts. This sequence joins TRBV24-1 and TRBJ2-2, with 8 nucleotides matching TRBD1. The length of the CDR3 is 15 residues. Germline trimming cut 4 bases from V and 6 bases from J; bases unmatched to any gene: 6. Germline V lookup: CDR1 KGHDR, CDR2 SFDVKD. The CDR3, as DNA: TGTGCCACCAGTGAGGGACAGGCTCTCTCCGGGGAGCTGTTTTTT. This gives the protein CATSEGQALSGELFF.

The chain links TRBV4-2 to TRBJ2-4; 14 bases agree with TRBD2. CDR1 LGHNA and CDR2 YNFKEQ come from the germline V gene. J gave up 5 bases and V 5 bases, and 11 bases lay outside the gene matches. The CDR3 has 18 residues. The DNA of the CDR3 is TGTGCCAGCAGCAAATACGGACTAGCGGGAGGACCGGAAAACATTCAGTACTTC. Translation gives CASSKYGLAGGPENIQYF.